The T cell receptor (delta chain) described here comes from a study of Vδ1+ human thymocytes. The table lists this clone with a few counts. Its antigen is not identified. RNA was extracted from the cells and then reverse transcribed. CDR3 amplicons came from multiplex PCR with pooled V-gene forward and constant-region reverse primers. TCRdb reapplied CATT to the multiplex PCR reads. The sample consists of about 25,000 delta-chain clones, more than 6.5% of them appearing once. Study conclusions and caveats: Thymic TRG and TRD repertoires appeared highly polyclonal, with Gaussian CDR3 length distributions. TRD repertoires were essentially private, unlike widely shared TRG clonotypes. Despite high sort purity, roughly 18% of thymic T cell receptor delta sequences were Vdelta2.

The sorted cells were CD3+ Vdelta1+ Vdelta2- thymocytes from alphabeta-depleted thymus. Between roughly 98% and 99.6% of sorted thymocytes were Vdelta1+. The CDR3 contains 21 residues. The ends lost 2 bases at V and 1 base at J; junction bases unmatched: 19. Germline V gene lookup returns CDR1 TSWWSYY and CDR2 QGS. The chain carries TRDV1 and TRDJ1; 10 bases map to TRDD3. Sequenced material: Vdelta1+ gamma-delta thymocytes from the thymus. Stated subset: FACS-sorted CD3+ TCRalphabeta- TCRVdelta1+ TCRVdelta2- thymocytes. The sequence derives from a girl under three years old who had congenital heart surgery. CDR3 residues: CALGEDDPGQVLGDVTDKLIF. Here the CDR3 DNA reads TGTGCTCTTGGGGAAGACGACCCTGGGCAGGTACTGGGGGATGTCACCGATAAACTCATCTTT.